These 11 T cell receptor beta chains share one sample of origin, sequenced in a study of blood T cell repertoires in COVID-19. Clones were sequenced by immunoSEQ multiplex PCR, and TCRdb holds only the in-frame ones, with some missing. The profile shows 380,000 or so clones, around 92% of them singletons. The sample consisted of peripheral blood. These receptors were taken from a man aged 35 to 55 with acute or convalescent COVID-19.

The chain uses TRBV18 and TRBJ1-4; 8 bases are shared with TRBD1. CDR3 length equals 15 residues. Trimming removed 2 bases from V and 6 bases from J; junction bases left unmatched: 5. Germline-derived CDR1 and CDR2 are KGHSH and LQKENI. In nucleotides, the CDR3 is TGTGCCAGCTCACCAGGGCAGGGGGCCGATGAAAAACTGTTTTTT. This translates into CASSPGQGADEKLFF.

In DNA, the CDR3 is TGTGCCAGCAGCACAACTAGCTCCCCCGGGGAGACCCAGTACTTC. Translated, it gives CASSTTSSPGETQYF. The genes are TRBV7-9 and TRBJ2-5; perhaps TRBD2 as D (6 bases). CDR1 and CDR2 (germline): SEHNR, FQNEAQ (reference sequence). V lost 5 bases, J lost 5 bases, and 18 bases lay in between. The CDR3 length is 15 residues.

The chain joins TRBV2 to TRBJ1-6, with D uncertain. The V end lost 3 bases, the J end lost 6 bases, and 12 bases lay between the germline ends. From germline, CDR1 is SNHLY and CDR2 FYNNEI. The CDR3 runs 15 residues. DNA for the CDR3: TGTGCCAGCAGTGAGCAGGCCTCTGGTAATTCACCCCTCCACTTT. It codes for CASSEQASGNSPLHF. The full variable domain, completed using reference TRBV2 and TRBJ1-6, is EPEVTQTPSHQVTQMGQEVILRCVPISNHLYFYWYRQILGQKVEFLVSFYNNEISEKSEIFDDQFSVERPDGSNFTLKIRSTKLEDSAMYFCASSEQASGNSPLHFGNGTRLTVT.

The CDR3: CASSLDRVATNEKLFF. The CDR3 region has the DNA TGTGCCAGCAGCTTAGACAGAGTTGCAACTAATGAAAAACTGTTTTTT. V is TRBV7-9 and J is TRBJ1-4; D call uncertain. V lost 1 base and J 0 bases, leaving 9 bases between the germline ends. Germline-derived CDR1 and CDR2 are SEHNR and FQNEAQ (reference sequence). This CDR3 contains 16 residues.

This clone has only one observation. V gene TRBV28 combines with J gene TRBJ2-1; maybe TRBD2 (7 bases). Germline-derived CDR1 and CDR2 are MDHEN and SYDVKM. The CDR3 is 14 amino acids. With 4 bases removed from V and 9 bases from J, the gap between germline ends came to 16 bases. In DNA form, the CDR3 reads TGTGCCAGCAGTTCCTCGGGGGGCCTTAGTGAGCAGTTCTTC. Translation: CASSSSGGLSEQFF.

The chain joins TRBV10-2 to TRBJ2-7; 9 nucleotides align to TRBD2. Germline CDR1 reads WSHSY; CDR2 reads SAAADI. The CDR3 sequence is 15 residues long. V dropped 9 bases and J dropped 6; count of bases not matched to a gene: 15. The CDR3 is CASQIGGRVSSEQYF. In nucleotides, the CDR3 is TGCGCCAGTCAGATCGGCGGGAGGGTCTCGTCCGAGCAGTACTTC.

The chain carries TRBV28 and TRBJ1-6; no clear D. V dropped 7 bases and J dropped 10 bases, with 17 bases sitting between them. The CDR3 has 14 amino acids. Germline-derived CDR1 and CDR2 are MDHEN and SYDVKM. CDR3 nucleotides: TGTGCCAGCAACTTAGAGAGGAGAACCTCACCCCTCCACTTT. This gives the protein CASNLERRTSPLHF.

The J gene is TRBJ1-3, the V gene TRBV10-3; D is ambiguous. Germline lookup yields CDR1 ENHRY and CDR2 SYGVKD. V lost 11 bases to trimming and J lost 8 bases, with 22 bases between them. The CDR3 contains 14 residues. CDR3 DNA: TGTGCCGTACCTTATGAAGCAGGATCGCACACCATATATTTT. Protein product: CAVPYEAGSHTIYF.

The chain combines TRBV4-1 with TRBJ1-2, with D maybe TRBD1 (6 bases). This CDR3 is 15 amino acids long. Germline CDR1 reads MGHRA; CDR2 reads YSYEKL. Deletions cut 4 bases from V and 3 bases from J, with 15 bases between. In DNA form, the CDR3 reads TGCGCCAGCAGCCCCGTGGGGAACAGGGACTATGGCTACACCTTC. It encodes CASSPVGNRDYGYTF.

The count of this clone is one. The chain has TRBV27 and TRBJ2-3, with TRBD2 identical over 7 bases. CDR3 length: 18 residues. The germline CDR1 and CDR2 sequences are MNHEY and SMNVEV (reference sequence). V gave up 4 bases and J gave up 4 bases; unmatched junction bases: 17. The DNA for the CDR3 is TGTGCCAGCAGTTCTCTGGCCCTCCGCGGGAGTCGTGCAGATACGCAGTATTTT. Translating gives CASSSLALRGSRADTQYF.

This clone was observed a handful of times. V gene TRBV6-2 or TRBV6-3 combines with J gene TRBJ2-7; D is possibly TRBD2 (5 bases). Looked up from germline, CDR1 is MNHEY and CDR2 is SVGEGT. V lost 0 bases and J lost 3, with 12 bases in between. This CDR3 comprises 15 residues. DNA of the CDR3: TGTGCCAGCAGTTACTCGACGGAGGCACTCTACGAGCAGTACTTC. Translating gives CASSYSTEALYEQYF.